The 29 T cell receptor beta chains in this list originate from one sample, sequenced in a study of CD8 T cells in ankylosing spondylitis. Each CDR3 protein is one row after TCRdb ran MiXCR on the 5' RACE reads. The table lists about 360,000 distinct CDR3 sequences, approximately 22% of them singletons. Sequenced input: blood, either unsorted or a sorted T cell fraction (not recorded which). The receptors here all came from a male donor with ankylosing spondylitis or in good health (not recorded which).

The J gene is TRBJ2-1, the V gene TRBV5-1, with 8 positions matching TRBD1. The germline gives CDR1 SGHRS, CDR2 YFSETQ. The CDR3 sequence is 15 residues long. The ends lost 4 bases at V and 2 bases at J; junction bases unmatched: 5. The CDR3 sequence: CASSAGQVPYNEQFF. The DNA of the CDR3 is TGCGCCAGCAGCGCGGGACAGGTTCCCTACAATGAGCAGTTCTTC. The complete variable domain, with remaining parts taken from reference TRBV5-1 and TRBJ2-1, reads KAGVTQTPRYLIKTRGQQVTLSCSPISGHRSVSWYQQTPGQGLQFLFEYFSETQRNKGNFPGRFSGRQFSNSRSEMNVSTLELGDSALYLCASSAGQVPYNEQFFGPGTRLTVL.

This clonotype came up a few times. The chain links TRBV4-1 to TRBJ2-3, with D hard to call. The CDR3 length is 12 residues. Trimming removed 6 bases from V and 5 bases from J, with 9 bases in between. The V gene's germline CDR1 is MGHRA and CDR2 YSYEKL. CDR3 sequence reads: CASRDTEDTQYF. The CDR3 nucleotides are TGCGCCAGCAGGGATACTGAAGATACGCAGTATTTT.

The J gene is TRBJ2-3, the V gene TRBV6-5, with 7 bases fitting TRBD1. This CDR3 region has 16 residues. V was pared by 5 bases and J by 2 bases, with 10 bases of the junction left unmatched. Germline V lookup: CDR1 MNHEY, CDR2 SVGAGI. In DNA, the CDR3 is TGTGCCAGCAGTCTCGAAAGGGGGCCCCTCACAGATACGCAGTATTTT. Its protein is CASSLERGPLTDTQYF.

Only a few counts were recorded for this clonotype. V usage is TRBV27 and J usage is TRBJ2-7, with 7 bases lining up with TRBD1. Germline V CDR1 and CDR2: MNHEY, SMNVEV (reference sequence). CDR3 length: 13 amino acids. Losses at the gene ends were 3 bases for V and 3 bases for J; bases not matched to a gene: 2. The CDR3 sequence is CASSFYRGYEQYF. The CDR3 DNA follows: TGTGCCAGCAGTTTCTACAGGGGCTACGAGCAGTACTTC.

This chain connects TRBV2 to TRBJ2-7, with 8 bases identical to TRBD1. Trimming took 6 bases from V and 0 from J; bases not matched to a gene: 7. Germline loops: CDR1 SNHLY, CDR2 FYNNEI. CDR3 length equals 15 residues. The chain's CDR3 is CASSGQGLISYEQYF. The CDR3 DNA sequence: TGTGCCAGCAGCGGACAGGGCTTAATCTCCTACGAGCAGTACTTC. Using reference TRBV2 and TRBJ2-7 for the parts outside the CDR3, the full variable domain is EPEVTQTPSHQVTQMGQEVILRCVPISNHLYFYWYRQILGQKVEFLVSFYNNEISEKSEIFDDQFSVERPDGSNFTLKIRSTKLEDSAMYFCASSGQGLISYEQYFGPGTRLTVT.

This sequence joins TRBV10-2 and TRBJ2-7; 9 bases agree with TRBD1. The V gene end was trimmed by 6 bases and the J gene end by 1 base; junction bases not matched to a gene: 7. The V gene's germline CDR1 is WSHSY and CDR2 SAAADI. The CDR3 sequence is 15 residues long. The CDR3 loop is CASRTGTGLSYEQYF. DNA of the CDR3: TGCGCCAGCAGAACCGGGACAGGGCTTTCCTACGAGCAGTACTTC.

This clonotype turned up a few times. The V call is TRBV9, the J call TRBJ1-3; D unresolved. Germline CDR1 is SGDLS and CDR2 is YYNGEE. V lost 4 bases to trimming and J lost 4 bases, with 15 bases between them. CDR3 length equals 15 residues. Here the CDR3 DNA reads TGTGCCAGCAGCCCGAGTCCCGATACCGGAAACACCATATATTTT. This encodes CASSPSPDTGNTIYF.

The chain couples TRBV20-1 to TRBJ2-7; no clear D. This CDR3 is 15 amino acids long. CDR1 and CDR2 from the germline V gene are DFQATT and SNEGSKA (reference sequence). Trimming took 1 base from V and 3 from J, leaving 16 bases between them. DNA of the CDR3: TGCAGTGCTAGAGGGGTGACCGATAGTTACTACGAGCAGTACTTC. Translated, it gives CSARGVTDSYYEQYF.

This clonotype was recorded a few times. CDR3 region: CASSWGQNIAEAFF. For the CDR3, the DNA is TGTGCCAGCAGCTGGGGACAGAATATTGCTGAAGCTTTCTTT. This sequence joins TRBV5-6 and TRBJ1-1, with TRBD1 matching 7 bases. V was clipped by 3 bases and J by 6 bases; unmatched bases: 8. CDR1 SGHDT and CDR2 YYEEEE come from the germline V gene. The length of the CDR3 is 14 residues.

This clonotype was found a few times. V is TRBV30 and J is TRBJ2-5, with 12 bases lining up with TRBD1. Germline V CDR1 and CDR2: GTSNPN, SVGIG (reference sequence). The CDR3 consists of 14 residues. J gave up 5 bases and V 0 bases, and 1 base lay outside the gene matches. CDR3 in DNA: TGTGCCTGGAGTGTAGGGACAGGGGGCGAGACCCAGTACTTC. This codes for CAWSVGTGGETQYF.

This clonotype came up a few times. The V gene is TRBV20-1, the J gene TRBJ1-1; D unresolved. The CDR3 covers 13 residues. V dropped 7 bases and J dropped 3 bases, with 15 bases sitting between them. Germline CDR1 is DFQATT and CDR2 is SNEGSKA (reference sequence). CDR3 in DNA: TGCAGTGGGTTGGACTGGGAGGACACTGAAGCTTTCTTT. Its protein is CSGLDWEDTEAFF.

V is TRBV7-9 and J is TRBJ1-5; D possibly corresponds to TRBD1 (5 bases). The CDR3 length is 16 residues. Germline lookup yields CDR1 SEHNR and CDR2 FQNEAQ (reference sequence). V lost 7 bases to trimming and J lost 2 bases, with 18 bases between them. The CDR3 sequence is CASTITGPLGNQPQHF. The CDR3, as DNA: TGTGCCAGCACCATAACGGGACCTCTGGGCAATCAGCCCCAGCATTTT. The full variable domain, rest sourced from reference TRBV7-9 and TRBJ1-5, is DTGVSQNPRHKITKRGQNVTFRCDPISEHNRLYWYRQTLGQGPEFLTYFQNEAQLEKSRLLSDRFSAERPKGSFSTLEIQRTEQGDSAMYLCASTITGPLGNQPQHFGDGTRLSIL.

This chain joins TRBV2 and TRBJ2-2; tentative D call: TRBD1 (6 bases). This CDR3 has 16 amino acids. Per the germline V gene, CDR1 is SNHLY and CDR2 is FYNNEI. Between the trimmed V and J ends, which lost 5 bases and 0 bases, there was a span of 13 bases. This CDR3 is CASSTYRDTNTGELFF. CDR3 DNA: TGTGCCAGCAGTACCTACAGGGATACGAACACCGGGGAGCTGTTTTTT.

V and J are TRBV3-1 and TRBJ2-3, with D perhaps matching TRBD2 (6 bases). Germline-derived CDR1 and CDR2 are LGHDT and YNNKEL (reference sequence). The germline V and J ends were trimmed by 0 bases and 1 base, with 11 bases remaining between them. This CDR3 has 16 amino acids. The CDR3 spells CASSQEARGGTDTQYF. The CDR3 DNA reads TGTGCCAGCAGCCAAGAGGCTCGCGGGGGCACAGATACGCAGTATTTT.

This chain uses TRBV4-1 with TRBJ2-1, with 9 bases matching TRBD2. The CDR3 covers 19 residues. The germline CDR1 and CDR2 sequences are MGHRA and YSYEKL. Trimming cost V 3 bases and J 4 bases; bases outside gene matches: 16. The CDR3 nucleotides are TGCGCCAGCAGCCATGGGGGCGGGGGGGCGTTCACCGTATACAATGAGCAGTTCTTC. Translated, it gives CASSHGGGGAFTVYNEQFF.

This clonotype was found a few times. The V and J genes are TRBV5-1 and TRBJ2-3; possibly TRBD1 for D (5 bases). CDR3 length: 15 residues. Trimming stripped 5 bases from V and 3 bases from J, with 16 bases between. Per the germline V gene, CDR1 is SGHRS and CDR2 is YFSETQ. The CDR3 region has the DNA TGCGCCAGCAGATCAACGCAGGGTGGGACAGATACGCAGTATTTT. It codes for CASRSTQGGTDTQYF.

In this sample, this clonotype turned up a few times. V gene TRBV12-3 or TRBV12-4 combines with J gene TRBJ2-3; 7 bases line up with TRBD1. This CDR3 spans 14 amino acids. Unmatched junction bases numbered 6, after V lost 3 bases and J lost 6 bases. The CDR3 DNA sequence: TGTGCCAGCAGTTTTACAGGGGTGGCCGATACGCAGTATTTT. This encodes CASSFTGVADTQYF.

The J gene is TRBJ1-1, the V gene TRBV12-3 or TRBV12-4, with D perhaps TRBD1 (5 bases). This CDR3 has 14 amino acids. The V end was cut by 5 bases, the J end by 4 bases, with 14 bases between. The CDR3 region is CASSPGTLSTEAFF. Here the CDR3 DNA reads TGTGCCAGCAGTCCCGGGACCCTCAGCACTGAAGCTTTCTTT.

The chain carries TRBV11-2 and TRBJ2-1, with 8 bases matching TRBD2. The CDR3 is made up of 17 amino acids. Germline V gene sequence: CDR1 SGHAT, CDR2 FQNNGV. Trimming removed 1 base from V and 5 bases from J; junction bases left unmatched: 10. The CDR3, as DNA: TGTGCCAGCAGCTTAGTGCCCCCGGGGGGGCTCGACAATGAGCAGTTCTTC. Amino acid sequence: CASSLVPPGGLDNEQFF.

This clonotype was found a few times. The chain couples TRBV12-3 or TRBV12-4 to TRBJ2-7; no firm D call. Trimming left V 3 bases short and J 2 bases short, with 17 bases between. The CDR3 sequence is 16 residues long. CDR3 DNA: TGTGCCAGCAGTTTTGTTCTGGCAGGCCCTACCTACGAGCAGTACTTC. Translating gives CASSFVLAGPTYEQYF.

This clonotype was observed many times. This rearrangement joins TRBV29-1 to TRBJ2-7; D might be TRBD1 (5 bases). The CDR3 totals 13 residues. The germline V and J ends were trimmed by 2 bases and 3 bases, with 11 bases remaining between them. Germline V lookup: CDR1 SQVTM, CDR2 ANQGSEA. The CDR3 spells CSVEFSGNYEQYF. CDR3 nucleotides: TGCAGCGTTGAATTCTCAGGGAACTACGAGCAGTACTTC.

This chain joins TRBV7-9 and TRBJ1-2; TRBD1 aligns across 9 bases. Germline values: CDR1 SEHNR, CDR2 FQNEAQ (reference sequence). The CDR3 extends over 13 amino acids. The J segment lost 5 bases and the V segment lost 10 bases, leaving 8 bases of the junction unmatched. The CDR3 sequence: CATPTDRGYGYTF. Written as DNA, the CDR3 is TGTGCCACTCCTACGGACAGGGGTTATGGCTACACCTTC.

This clonotype was recorded at least ten times. The chain has TRBV12-3 or TRBV12-4 and TRBJ2-7; possible D gene TRBD2, 5 bases. This CDR3 region has 13 residues. Trimming took off 3 bases at V and 0 bases at J, with 6 bases between the two ends. CDR3 loop: CASSLEASYEQYF. Written as DNA, the CDR3 is TGTGCCAGCAGTTTGGAGGCCTCCTACGAGCAGTACTTC.

This clonotype was seen only a few times. The chain couples TRBV12-3 or TRBV12-4 to TRBJ1-1, with D unclear. The V and J ends lost 5 bases and 10 bases respectively, with 14 bases between them. This CDR3 comprises 12 residues. The CDR3 sequence: CASSPDSVGAFF. CDR3 nucleotide sequence: TGTGCCAGCAGTCCTGACTCGGTAGGAGCTTTCTTT.

This clonotype was counted only a few times. The V gene is TRBV5-6, the J gene TRBJ2-1, with 11 bases fitting TRBD1. Per the germline V gene, CDR1 is SGHDT and CDR2 is YYEEEE. This CDR3 is 15 amino acids long. V shed 5 bases and J 8 bases; nucleotides not matched to a gene: 9. In nucleotides, the CDR3 is TGTGCCAGCAGTTTCCCGGGACAGGGGGTTTATGAGCAGTTCTTC. As protein: CASSFPGQGVYEQFF.

This clonotype was found a few times. This chain links TRBV15 with TRBJ1-4; the D is unclear. Trimming took 5 bases from V and 0 from J, leaving 10 bases between them. Germline CDR1 and CDR2: LNHNV and YYDKDF (reference sequence). CDR3 length: 15 residues. This CDR3 is CATSPRSTTNEKLFF. CDR3 DNA sequence: TGTGCCACCAGCCCCAGAAGTACAACTAATGAAAAACTGTTTTTT.

V gene TRBV3-1 combines with J gene TRBJ2-1; 14 bases are a match to TRBD2. V lost 4 bases, J lost 8 bases, and 7 bases stayed unmatched. The CDR3 consists of 16 residues. From germline, CDR1 is LGHDT and CDR2 YNNKEL (reference sequence). CDR3: CASSPFLTSGGDEQFF. The CDR3, as DNA: TGTGCCAGCAGCCCGTTTTTGACTAGCGGGGGGGATGAGCAGTTCTTC.

The rearrangement uses TRBV6-1 and TRBJ2-2; TRBD2 agrees at 8 bases. The CDR3 consists of 16 residues. After removal of 6 bases from V and 6 bases from J, the junction contained 12 bases not matched to a gene. Germline CDR1 is MNHNS and CDR2 is SASEGT. The CDR3, as DNA: TGTGCCAGCAGGGCCCGTCCGGGGGGGCCAGCCGGGGAGCTGTTTTTT. As protein: CASRARPGGPAGELFF.

This clonotype has a handful of counts. The rearrangement uses TRBV29-1 and TRBJ1-2; TRBD1 matches at 8 bases. Germline CDR1 reads SQVTM; CDR2 reads ANQGSEA. The CDR3 extends over 13 amino acids. CDR3 in amino acids: CTDLDQGAGPHTF. Written as DNA, the CDR3 is TGCACCGATCTCGACCAGGGGGCCGGCCCCCACACCTTC.